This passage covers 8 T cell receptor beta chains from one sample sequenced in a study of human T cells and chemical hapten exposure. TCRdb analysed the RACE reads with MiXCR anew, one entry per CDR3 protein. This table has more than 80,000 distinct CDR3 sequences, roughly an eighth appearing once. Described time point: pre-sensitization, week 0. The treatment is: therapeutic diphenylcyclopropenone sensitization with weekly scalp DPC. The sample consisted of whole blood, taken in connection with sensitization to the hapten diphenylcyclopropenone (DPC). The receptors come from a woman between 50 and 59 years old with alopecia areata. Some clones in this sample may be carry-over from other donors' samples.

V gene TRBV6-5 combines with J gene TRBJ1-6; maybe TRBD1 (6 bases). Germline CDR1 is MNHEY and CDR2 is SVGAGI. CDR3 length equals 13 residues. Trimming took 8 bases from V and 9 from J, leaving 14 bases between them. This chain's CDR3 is CASQQGSSSPLHF. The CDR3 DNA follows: TGTGCCAGCCAACAGGGCTCCAGTTCACCCCTCCACTTT.

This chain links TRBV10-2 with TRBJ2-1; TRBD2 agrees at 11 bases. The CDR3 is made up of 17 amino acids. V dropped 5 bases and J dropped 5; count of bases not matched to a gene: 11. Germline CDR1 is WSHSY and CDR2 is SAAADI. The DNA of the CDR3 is TGCGCCAGCAGTTCCGTCCCTAGCGGGGGGCGGGACAATGAGCAGTTCTTC. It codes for CASSSVPSGGRDNEQFF.

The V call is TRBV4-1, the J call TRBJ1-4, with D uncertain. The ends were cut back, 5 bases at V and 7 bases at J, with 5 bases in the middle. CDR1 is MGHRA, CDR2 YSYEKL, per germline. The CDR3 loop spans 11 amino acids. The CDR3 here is CASSSVEKLFF. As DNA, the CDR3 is TGCGCCAGCAGCTCCGTTGAAAAACTGTTTTTT.

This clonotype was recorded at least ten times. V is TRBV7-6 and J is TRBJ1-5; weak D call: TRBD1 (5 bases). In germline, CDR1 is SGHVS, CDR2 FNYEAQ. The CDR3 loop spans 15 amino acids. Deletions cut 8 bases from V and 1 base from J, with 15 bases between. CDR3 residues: CASRQGTRSNQPQHF. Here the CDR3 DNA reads TGTGCCAGCCGCCAGGGCACGCGGAGCAATCAGCCCCAGCATTTT.

CDR3 sequence: CASSLWGHSNEQYF. The DNA of the CDR3 is TGTGCCAGCAGCTTGTGGGGACATAGCAACGAGCAGTACTTC. The V gene is TRBV5-8, the J gene TRBJ2-7, with a tentative D call TRBD1 (6 bases). The CDR3 is 14 residues long. Trimming removed 1 base at V and 5 bases at J, with 13 bases between. CDR1 is SGHTS, CDR2 YDEGEE, per germline.

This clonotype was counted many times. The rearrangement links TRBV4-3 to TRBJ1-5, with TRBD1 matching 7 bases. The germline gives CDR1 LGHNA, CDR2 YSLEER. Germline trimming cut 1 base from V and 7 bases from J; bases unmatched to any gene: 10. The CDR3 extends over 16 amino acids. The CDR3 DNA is TGCGCCAGCAGCCAAGCTCTGGACAGGCAAGGACAGCCCCAGCATTTT. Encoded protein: CASSQALDRQGQPQHF.

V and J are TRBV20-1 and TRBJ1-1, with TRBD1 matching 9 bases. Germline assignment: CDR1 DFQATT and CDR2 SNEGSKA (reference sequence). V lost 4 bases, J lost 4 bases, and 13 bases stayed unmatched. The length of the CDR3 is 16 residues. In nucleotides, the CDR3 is TGCAGTGCTACTAAGACATACGGACAGGGGAGCACTGAAGCTTTCTTT. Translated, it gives CSATKTYGQGSTEAFF.

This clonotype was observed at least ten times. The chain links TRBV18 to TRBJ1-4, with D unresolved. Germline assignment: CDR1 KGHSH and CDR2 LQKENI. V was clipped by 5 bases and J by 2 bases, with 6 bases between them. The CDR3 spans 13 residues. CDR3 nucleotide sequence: TGTGCCAGCTCAAGCGGTACTAATGAAAAACTGTTTTTT. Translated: CASSSGTNEKLFF.